These 15 T cell receptor beta chains were all obtained from the same sample, sequenced in a study of cytomegalovirus exposure and HLA in healthy donors. The PCR contained 60 Vbeta and 13 Jbeta primers. TCRdb's copy holds only in-frame clones and misses some; the assay was immunoSEQ multiplex PCR. The data show approximately 120,000 clones, with 80% seen just once and approximately 1.2% held by the top ten. The sequencing sample was made of PBMCs. These receptors were taken from a female donor in good health and CMV-seronegative.

The chain has TRBV7-9 and TRBJ1-2; TRBD1 matches 8 bases. Germline CDR1 is SEHNR and CDR2 is FQNEAQ (reference sequence). V gave up 2 bases and J gave up 7 bases; unmatched junction bases: 3. The CDR3 runs to 13 residues. The CDR3 here is CASSLSGGSGYTF. DNA for the CDR3: TGTGCCAGCAGCTTATCAGGGGGCAGTGGCTACACCTTC.

This clone was seen a handful of times. The rearrangement joins TRBV10-3 to TRBJ1-2, with D perhaps TRBD1 (5 bases). V gave up 10 bases and J gave up 7 bases, with 16 bases separating them. CDR1 and CDR2 (germline): ENHRY, SYGVKD. This CDR3 contains 12 residues. In DNA form, the CDR3 reads TGTGCCACCAACGCGGGAGGGACTGGCTACACCTTC. Translated: CATNAGGTGYTF.

This clone occurred once. J is TRBJ1-5 and V is TRBV27, with 9 bases identical to TRBD1. Germline CDR1 is MNHEY and CDR2 is SMNVEV (reference sequence). The CDR3 is 16 amino acids. Trimming removed 4 bases from V and 3 bases from J; junction bases left unmatched: 7. The CDR3 nucleotides are TGTGCCAGCAGTTCACTACAGGGGGCGACCAATCAGCCCCAGCATTTT. Protein product: CASSSLQGATNQPQHF.

V usage is TRBV9 and J usage is TRBJ2-7; 7 bases fit TRBD1. Germline V CDR1 and CDR2: SGDLS, YYNGEE. The CDR3 totals 14 residues. After removal of 2 bases from V and 7 bases from J, the junction contained 9 bases not matched to a gene. CDR3 region: CASSVTGTEKEQYF. Here the CDR3 DNA reads TGTGCCAGCAGCGTGACCGGGACAGAGAAGGAGCAGTACTTC.

The chain recombines TRBV28 with TRBJ2-1; 8 positions match TRBD2. Germline V gene data show CDR1 as MDHEN and CDR2 as SYDVKM. CDR3 length: 16 amino acids. Losses at the gene ends were 6 bases for V and 0 bases for J; bases not matched to a gene: 7. The CDR3 region has the DNA TGTGCCAGCAGCTCTCGGGGGGGGAGCTCCTACAATGAGCAGTTCTTC. It specifies CASSSRGGSSYNEQFF.

The chain carries TRBV4-1 and TRBJ2-2; 7 nucleotides align to TRBD1. Per germline, CDR1 MGHRA and CDR2 YSYEKL. The CDR3 is 13 residues long. Trimming took 4 bases from V and 5 from J; bases not matched to a gene: 1. Here the CDR3 DNA reads TGCGCCAGCAGCCCGACAGGGACCGGGGAGCTGTTTTTT. It is translated as CASSPTGTGELFF.

This clone has only one observation. This CDR3 reads CASSETTMNTEAFF. The CDR3 nucleotides are TGCGCCAGCAGTGAGACTACAATGAACACTGAAGCTTTCTTT. The chain recombines TRBV10-1 with TRBJ1-1, with D unclear. The CDR3 sequence is 14 residues long. CDR1 and CDR2 from the germline V gene are WNHNN and SYGVQD (reference sequence). The germline V and J ends were trimmed by 2 bases and 0 bases, with 7 bases remaining between them.

The chain employs TRBV18 and TRBJ1-6; 7 nucleotides match TRBD1. V trimming: 3 bases; J trimming: 7 bases; junction bases outside the gene matches: 15. CDR3 length: 18 amino acids. Germline V lookup: CDR1 KGHSH, CDR2 LQKENI. The CDR3 DNA reads TGTGCCAGCTCACCCCAACCAATTATACAGGGGCGGAATTCACCCCTCCACTTT. This gives the protein CASSPQPIIQGRNSPLHF.

This clone came up once. In nucleotides, the CDR3 is TGTGCCAGCAGCTCCGGACTTACACAAGAGACCCAGTACTTC. Protein sequence: CASSSGLTQETQYF. V is TRBV7-9 and J is TRBJ2-5, with D maybe TRBD2 (5 bases). The length of the CDR3 is 14 residues. Per germline, CDR1 SEHNR and CDR2 FQNEAQ (reference sequence). The germline V and J ends were trimmed by 4 bases and 2 bases, with 11 bases remaining between them. The variable domain in full, completed from reference TRBV7-9 and TRBJ2-5, reads DTGVSQNPRHKITKRGQNVTFRCDPISEHNRLYWYRQTLGQGPEFLTYFQNEAQLEKSRLLSDRFSAERPKGSFSTLEIQRTEQGDSAMYLCASSSGLTQETQYFGPGTRLLVL.

The J gene is TRBJ2-2, the V gene TRBV5-1; D not certain. The V and J ends lost 6 bases and 5 bases respectively, with 11 bases between them. CDR3 length: 13 amino acids. The V gene's germline CDR1 is SGHRS and CDR2 YFSETQ. The CDR3 sequence is CASTSSGTGELFF. DNA of the CDR3: TGCGCCAGCACCTCGTCGGGTACCGGGGAGCTGTTTTTT.

The rearrangement joins TRBV2 to TRBJ2-5; D is perhaps TRBD1 (7 bases). Germline-derived CDR1 and CDR2 are SNHLY and FYNNEI. V lost 5 bases and J 1 base, leaving 11 bases between the germline ends. This CDR3 is built from 14 residues. CDR3 coding DNA: TGTGCCAGCAGTAGTCAGGGGGGCCAAGAGACCCAGTACTTC. Its translation: CASSSQGGQETQYF.

The V gene is TRBV29-1, the J gene TRBJ1-3, with 11 nucleotides matching TRBD1. CDR1 and CDR2 (germline): SQVTM, ANQGSEA. V lost 6 bases, J lost 0 bases, and 4 bases stayed unmatched. This CDR3 has 15 residues. CDR3 in amino acids: CSVAGTGGSGNTIYF. The CDR3 DNA is TGCAGCGTCGCCGGGACAGGGGGCTCTGGAAACACCATATATTTT. The whole variable domain, remainder taken from reference TRBV29-1 and TRBJ1-3, is SAVISQKPSRDICQRGTSLTIQCQVDSQVTMMFWYRQQPGQSLTLIATANQGSEATYESGFVIDKFPISRPNLTFSTLTVSNMSPEDSSIYLCSVAGTGGSGNTIYFGEGSWLTVV.

The chain employs TRBV5-4 and TRBJ2-7, with 7 bases matching TRBD1. The CDR3 runs to 14 residues. From germline, CDR1 is SGHNT and CDR2 YYREEE (reference sequence). With 4 bases clipped from V and 5 bases from J, the junction kept 9 bases outside the gene matches. CDR3 in DNA: TGTGCCAGCAGCACCTCCGCTGACAGGGACGAGCAGTACTTC. Its translation is CASSTSADRDEQYF. Full variable domain (remainder filled in from reference TRBV5-4 and TRBJ2-7): ETGVTQSPTHLIKTRGQQVTLRCSSQSGHNTVSWYQQALGQGPQFIFQYYREEENGRGNFPPRFSGLQFPNYSSELNVNALELDDSALYLCASSTSADRDEQYFGPGTRLTVT.

The chain employs TRBV5-6 and TRBJ1-1; D is undetermined. Trimming pared 4 bases from V and 2 bases from J, leaving 12 bases between. Germline-derived CDR1 and CDR2 are SGHDT and YYEEEE. The CDR3 spans 14 residues. CDR3 sequence (DNA): TGTGCCAGCAGCCCTGAACCGAGTAACACTGAAGCTTTCTTT. Protein: CASSPEPSNTEAFF. The complete variable domain, with remaining parts taken from reference TRBV5-6 and TRBJ1-1, reads DAGVTQSPTHLIKTRGQQVTLRCSPKSGHDTVSWYQQALGQGPQFIFQYYEEEERQRGNFPDRFSGHQFPNYSSELNVNALLLGDSALYLCASSPEPSNTEAFFGQGTRLTVV.

The V gene is TRBV5-1, the J gene TRBJ2-2; D might be TRBD2 (6 bases). Germline assignment: CDR1 SGHRS and CDR2 YFSETQ. The CDR3 spans 13 residues. V lost 4 bases and J lost 5, with 9 bases in between. CDR3 DNA sequence: TGCGCCAGCAGCCCGGGGGTTACCGGGGAGCTGTTTTTT. Translation gives CASSPGVTGELFF. The full variable domain, rest sourced from reference TRBV5-1 and TRBJ2-2, is KAGVTQTPRYLIKTRGQQVTLSCSPISGHRSVSWYQQTPGQGLQFLFEYFSETQRNKGNFPGRFSGRQFSNSRSEMNVSTLELGDSALYLCASSPGVTGELFFGEGSRLTVL.